The 27 T cell receptor beta chains given below trace back to one sample, sequenced in a study of blood T cell repertoires in COVID-19. TCRdb keeps only in-frame clones here, not all; method: immunoSEQ multiplex PCR. This sample has about 85,000 clones, with roughly 89% found just once. Sequencing was done on a sample of peripheral blood. The receptors originated from an elderly woman with active or convalescent COVID-19.

V usage is TRBV29-1 and J usage is TRBJ1-2; TRBD1 might be the D (5 bases). The length of the CDR3 is 13 residues. Germline lookup yields CDR1 SQVTM and CDR2 ANQGSEA. Between the trimmed V and J ends, which lost 5 bases and 5 bases, there was a span of 15 bases. The CDR3 is CSVNQGWGYGYTF. Written as DNA, the CDR3 is TGCAGCGTTAACCAGGGTTGGGGTTATGGCTACACCTTC.

J is TRBJ1-2 and V is TRBV7-2; TRBD1 aligns across 9 bases. Germline assignment: CDR1 SGHTA and CDR2 FQGNSA. Losses at the gene ends were 4 bases for V and 7 bases for J; bases not matched to a gene: 4. The CDR3 is 13 residues long. The DNA for the CDR3 is TGTGCCAGCAGCTGGGACAGGGAGGCTGGCTACACCTTC. It codes for CASSWDREAGYTF.

The chain's CDR3 is CATSRVGLAGEETQYF. The CDR3 nucleotides are TGTGCCACCAGCAGGGTGGGACTAGCGGGAGAGGAGACCCAGTACTTC. V usage is TRBV15 and J usage is TRBJ2-5; TRBD2 agrees at 14 bases. There are 16 residues in the CDR3. Germline CDR1 is LNHNV and CDR2 is YYDKDF (reference sequence). Trimming removed 3 bases from V and 5 bases from J; junction bases left unmatched: 5. The variable domain in full, completed from reference TRBV15 and TRBJ2-5, reads DAMVIQNPRYQVTQFGKPVTLSCSQTLNHNVMYWYQQKSSQAPKLLFHYYDKDFNNEADTPDNFQSRRPNTSFCFLDIRSPGLGDTAMYLCATSRVGLAGEETQYFGPGTRLLVL.

CDR3 protein: CASNEGGHPKDEQFF. CDR3 bases: TGTGCCAGCAACGAGGGAGGTCATCCGAAGGATGAGCAGTTCTTC. This sequence joins TRBV28 and TRBJ2-1, with D possibly TRBD2 on 6 matching bases. The CDR3 totals 15 residues. Germline assignment: CDR1 MDHEN and CDR2 SYDVKM. V was pared by 7 bases and J by 8 bases, with 21 bases between.

The chain combines TRBV28 with TRBJ2-5; D is ambiguous. This CDR3 contains 12 residues. Germline values: CDR1 MDHEN, CDR2 SYDVKM. V was shortened by 6 bases and J by 5 bases, with 10 bases between the two germline ends. For the CDR3, the DNA is TGTGCCAGCAGAGCCCAATGGGAGACCCAGTACTTC. Translated: CASRAQWETQYF.

Only a few counts were recorded for this clone. This chain links TRBV19 with TRBJ2-5; D is possibly TRBD1 (6 bases). Germline values: CDR1 LNHDA, CDR2 SQIVND (reference sequence). This CDR3 has 14 residues. The V and J ends lost 6 bases and 2 bases respectively, with 13 bases between them. CDR3 amino acids: CASRLTGSQETQYF. CDR3 DNA sequence: TGTGCCAGTAGGCTAACAGGGTCGCAAGAGACCCAGTACTTC.

The rearrangement joins TRBV5-1 to TRBJ1-2; 8 nucleotides line up with TRBD1. This CDR3 is built from 14 residues. The junction had 6 bases not matched to a gene; V was cut back by 4 bases and J by 4 bases. The V gene's germline CDR1 is SGHRS and CDR2 YFSETQ. CDR3 in DNA: TGCGCCAGCAGCACGACAGGGGAGGGCTATGGCTACACCTTC. Its translation is CASSTTGEGYGYTF.

The chain uses TRBV19 and TRBJ2-5, with 9 nucleotides matching TRBD2. Germline CDR1 LNHDA, CDR2 SQIVND (reference sequence). The CDR3 covers 17 residues. Losses at the gene ends were 5 bases for V and 5 bases for J; bases not matched to a gene: 15. Here the CDR3 reads CASSPIRAGGRGETQYF. The CDR3 DNA sequence: TGTGCCAGTAGTCCGATACGAGCGGGAGGCCGCGGGGAGACCCAGTACTTC.

V gene TRBV5-6 combines with J gene TRBJ2-7; TRBD2 might be the D (6 bases). Germline V gives CDR1 SGHDT, CDR2 YYEEEE. Trimming took off 4 bases at V and 4 bases at J, with 15 bases between the two ends. This CDR3 has 14 amino acids. The CDR3 loop is CASSPTGTPYEQYF. CDR3 DNA sequence: TGTGCCAGCAGCCCAACCGGGACTCCATACGAGCAGTACTTC.

In its sample, this clone was seen once. The chain's CDR3 is CASSEVPSTDTQYF. The DNA of the CDR3 is TGTGCCAGCAGTGAAGTCCCTAGCACAGATACGCAGTATTTT. The rearrangement links TRBV6-1 to TRBJ2-3; D not certain. Per germline, CDR1 MNHNS and CDR2 SASEGT. The length of the CDR3 is 14 residues. With 1 base removed from V and 0 bases from J, the gap between germline ends came to 5 bases.

The chain couples TRBV4-2 to TRBJ2-3; TRBD2 agrees at 7 bases. This CDR3 region has 17 residues. CDR1 and CDR2 (germline): LGHNA, YNFKEQ. J was trimmed by 6 bases and V by 4 bases; bases with no gene match: 16. For the CDR3, the DNA is TGTGCCAGCAGCCTTGCTTCTAGCGGTGGTTTCGCGGATACGCAGTATTTT. Translated, it gives CASSLASSGGFADTQYF.

The chain links TRBV28 to TRBJ2-5; D is unresolved. The V end lost 1 base, the J end lost 5 bases, and 8 bases lay between the germline ends. The CDR3 sequence is 13 residues long. Per germline, CDR1 MDHEN and CDR2 SYDVKM. CDR3 sequence reads: CASSLSSPETQYF. The CDR3 DNA reads TGTGCCAGCAGTTTATCCAGTCCGGAGACCCAGTACTTC.

The V call is TRBV9, the J call TRBJ2-2; D may be TRBD2 (6 bases). The CDR3 extends over 14 amino acids. Germline V gives CDR1 SGDLS, CDR2 YYNGEE. Trimming shortened V by 3 bases and J by 5 bases, and 11 bases separated the two germline ends. CDR3 nucleotides: TGTGCCAGCAGCGGGGCCCGGGGGACCGGGGAGCTGTTTTTT. Protein sequence: CASSGARGTGELFF.

The V gene is TRBV28, the J gene TRBJ2-7; D gene uncertain. The V end lost 10 bases, the J end lost 4 bases, and 17 bases lay between the germline ends. CDR1 is MDHEN, CDR2 SYDVKM, per germline. This CDR3 has 13 amino acids. The chain's CDR3 is CATIANSRYEQYF. CDR3 nucleotides: TGTGCCACCATCGCAAACAGTCGTTACGAGCAGTACTTC.

This clone has a single count. The CDR3 coding sequence is TGCGCCAGCAGCTTGGCCCCTAGCGGGAGTAGCTATGAGCAGTTCTTC. Translating it yields CASSLAPSGSSYEQFF. This chain connects TRBV5-1 to TRBJ2-1; TRBD2 matches at 10 bases. CDR3 length equals 16 residues. Germline V gene lookup returns CDR1 SGHRS and CDR2 YFSETQ. The ends lost 0 bases at V and 8 bases at J; junction bases unmatched: 8.

Points on this clone: In the same sample, other DNA sequences code for this CDR3. The chain recombines TRBV7-2 with TRBJ1-1, with D maybe TRBD1 (5 bases). Germline V gives CDR1 SGHTA, CDR2 FQGNSA. Trimming stripped 4 bases from V and 1 base from J, with 7 bases between. This CDR3 contains 13 residues. CDR3 coding DNA: TGTGCCAGCAGCTCGCAGGGGAACACTGAAGCTTTCTTT. Its translation: CASSSQGNTEAFF.

The chain uses TRBV11-2 and TRBJ1-1; TRBD1 matches at 7 bases. The CDR3 consists of 14 residues. J gave up 4 bases and V 6 bases, and 8 bases lay outside the gene matches. Germline V CDR1 and CDR2: SGHAT, FQNNGV. CDR3 sequence: CASRIAGGGTEAFF. CDR3 coding DNA: TGTGCCAGCAGGATTGCAGGGGGAGGCACTGAAGCTTTCTTT.

The chain joins TRBV7-2 to TRBJ1-1; D uncertain. Per germline, CDR1 SGHTA and CDR2 FQGNSA. With 8 bases removed from V and 4 bases from J, the gap between germline ends came to 17 bases. The length of the CDR3 is 14 residues. The DNA for the CDR3 is TGTGCCAGCTCGCCCTGGAGCGGGAGCACTGAAGCTTTCTTT. Amino acid sequence: CASSPWSGSTEAFF.

This chain connects TRBV30 to TRBJ2-1, with 8 nucleotides matching TRBD1. This CDR3 has 16 amino acids. Trimming cost V 0 bases and J 0 bases; bases outside gene matches: 4. The germline gives CDR1 GTSNPN, CDR2 SVGIG (reference sequence). In DNA form, the CDR3 reads TGTGCCTGGAGTGTACCCACAGGGGGCTCCTACAATGAGCAGTTCTTC. It is translated as CAWSVPTGGSYNEQFF.

The gene calls are TRBV5-6 and TRBJ2-3; 12 bases fit TRBD2. The CDR3 loop spans 16 amino acids. CDR1 and CDR2 (germline): SGHDT, YYEEEE. The V segment lost 3 bases and the J segment 3 bases; nucleotides outside the gene matches: 5. CDR3 sequence reads: CASSSLAGGVTDTQYF. The CDR3 bases are TGTGCCAGCAGCTCCCTAGCGGGAGGGGTGACAGATACGCAGTATTTT.

The chain recombines TRBV18 with TRBJ2-5, with 14 bases fitting TRBD2. CDR3 length: 15 residues. Germline CDR1 KGHSH, CDR2 LQKENI. The V and J ends lost 5 bases and 5 bases, in that order; junction bases with no gene match: 4. Here the CDR3 reads CASSARLAGGETQYF. CDR3 in DNA: TGTGCCAGCTCAGCCCGACTAGCGGGAGGGGAGACCCAGTACTTC.

The rearrangement uses TRBV6-2 or TRBV6-3 and TRBJ2-7; D is unclear. CDR1 is MNHEY, CDR2 SVGEGT, per germline. The CDR3 has 16 residues. V shed 0 bases and J shed 2 bases, with 14 bases lying between them. As DNA, the CDR3 is TGTGCCAGCAGTTACTCGATTGCCTCGGGTCCCTACGAGCAGTACTTC. Translated: CASSYSIASGPYEQYF.

This sequence joins TRBV28 and TRBJ1-1; 9 nucleotides agree with TRBD1. From germline, CDR1 is MDHEN and CDR2 SYDVKM. Trimming took 6 bases from V and 2 from J; bases not matched to a gene: 7. The CDR3 runs to 15 residues. CDR3 in DNA: TGTGCCAGCAGCCGAACGGGACAGGGCAACACTGAAGCTTTCTTT. Translation gives CASSRTGQGNTEAFF.

V and J are TRBV5-8 and TRBJ2-7; no clear D gene. Germline lookup yields CDR1 SGHTS and CDR2 YDEGEE. CDR3 length: 14 residues. The germline V and J ends were trimmed by 0 bases and 2 bases, with 9 bases remaining between them. The CDR3 DNA follows: TGTGCCAGCAGCTTGGTTCCAGGCGCCTACGAGCAGTACTTC. This translates into CASSLVPGAYEQYF.

The chain has TRBV11-2 and TRBJ2-7; D is perhaps TRBD2 (6 bases). The CDR3 has 14 amino acids. With 3 bases removed from V and 0 bases from J, the gap between germline ends came to 9 bases. Germline V gene sequence: CDR1 SGHAT, CDR2 FQNNGV. CDR3 bases: TGTGCCAGCAGCTTGGGGGGTGGCTCCTACGAGCAGTACTTC. Translation: CASSLGGGSYEQYF.

V usage is TRBV27 and J usage is TRBJ2-3, with a weak D call TRBD1 (5 bases). V was clipped by 7 bases and J by 3 bases, with 14 bases between them. The germline V gene has CDR1 MNHEY and CDR2 SMNVEV (reference sequence). CDR3 size: 14 residues. The CDR3 reads CASTIKGATDTQYF. DNA of the CDR3: TGTGCCAGCACCATAAAAGGGGCAACAGATACGCAGTATTTT.

This chain connects TRBV6-2 or TRBV6-3 to TRBJ1-2; D call uncertain. V was pared by 2 bases and J by 4 bases, with 14 bases between. From germline, CDR1 is MNHEY and CDR2 SVGEGT. This CDR3 region has 15 residues. The CDR3 nucleotides read TGTGCCAGCAGTTACCCCCAGCGTTCTTTCTATGGCTACACCTTC. It encodes CASSYPQRSFYGYTF.